Listed below are T cell receptor beta chains from one sample, sequenced in a study of blood T cell repertoires in COVID-19. TCRdb's table, derived via immunoSEQ multiplex PCR, lists solely in-frame clones and lacks some. The sample includes roughly 220,000 clones, 85% to 90% of them seen just once. The sample was PBMCs or T cells enriched from blood (not recorded which). The receptors derive from a woman younger than 30 in a cohort exposed to, infected with or recovered from COVID-19 (not recorded which). Each CDR3 is given with its conserved first and last residue. The D gene is left open where the match is weak. Size is omitted from some rows. Given values are once, few, many or a class for expanded clones.

.	TRBV28	TRBJ1-4	few	TGTGCCAGCAGTTCTCAGATTAATGAAAAACTGTTTTTT	CASSSQINEKLFF
.	TRBV5-4	TRBJ1-1	.	TGTGCCAGCAGCTTGCGGACTGAAGCTTTCTTT	CASSLRTEAFF
TRBD1	TRBV2	TRBJ1-6	.	TGTGCCAGCAGTGGCCGACAGGGAACCCGAAATTCACCCCTCCACTTT	CASSGRQGTRNSPLHF
TRBD1	TRBV6-6	TRBJ1-1	.	TGTGTCGCCGTTACCCCACAGGGGGTATGGGGTGAAGCTTTCTTT	CVAVTPQGVWGEAFF
TRBD2	TRBV7-2	TRBJ2-1	.	TGTGCCAGCAGCGGGACTAGCGGGAGCAATGAGCAGTTCTTC	CASSGTSGSNEQFF
.	TRBV10-2	TRBJ1-4	.	TGCGCCAGCAGGGGGACTGGAAGTAATGAAAAACTGTTTTTT	CASRGTGSNEKLFF
TRBD2	TRBV30	TRBJ2-3	.	TGTGCCTGGAGTCAGGGACTAGCGGGGACAGATACGCAGTATTTT	CAWSQGLAGTDTQYF
.	TRBV7-6	TRBJ2-2	.	TGTGCCAGCAGCTTATCGGCGGAGAACACCGGGGAGCTGTTTTTT	CASSLSAENTGELFF
.	TRBV19	TRBJ1-3	few	TGTGCCAGTAGTATAGGAGCCTCTGGAAACACCATATATTTT	CASSIGASGNTIYF
.	TRBV7-7	TRBJ2-1	.	TGTGCCAGCAGCTTAGCGGGAACCGGACTGAGTGAGCAGTTCTTC	CASSLAGTGLSEQFF
.	TRBV11-2	TRBJ2-7	once	TGTGCCAGCAGTCCAGACAACTACGAGCAGTACTTC	CASSPDNYEQYF